One sample yielded the 8 T cell receptor beta chains listed below, sequenced in a study of T cell responses to AZD1222 COVID-19 vaccine. TCRdb's table, derived via immunoSEQ multiplex PCR, lists solely in-frame clones and lacks some. Among about 130,000 clones listed, 93% were seen once. The source was peripheral blood, collected on day 0 of AZD1222 vaccination. The origin of the receptors is an adult in good health.

The chain combines TRBV11-2 with TRBJ2-7; 9 bases align to TRBD1. J gave up 5 bases and V 3 bases, and 11 bases lay outside the gene matches. Germline CDR1 reads SGHAT; CDR2 reads FQNNGV. The CDR3 runs 16 residues. Written as DNA, the CDR3 is TGTGCCAGCAGCTTTACCCGGGACAGGGTCGGGGACGAGCAGTACTTC. Its protein product is CASSFTRDRVGDEQYF.

This chain connects TRBV19 to TRBJ2-1; D tentatively reads TRBD1 or TRBD2 (6 bases each). There are 12 residues in the CDR3. The V end was cut by 5 bases, the J end by 9 bases, with 11 bases between. Per germline, CDR1 LNHDA and CDR2 SQIVND (reference sequence). The CDR3 DNA reads as TGTGCCAGTAGTTGGGGGGCTGGTGAGCAGTTCTTC. This encodes CASSWGAGEQFF.

To note about this clone: One end of the junction is discordant with germline, which a read error may explain. The rearrangement links TRBV7-7 to TRBJ2-5, with 7 bases that match TRBD2. CDR1 SSHAT and CDR2 FNYEAQ come from the germline V gene (reference sequence). This CDR3 is built from 15 residues. CDR3 nucleotide sequence: TGTGCTAGCAGCGAACTAGCGTCCGGGCAGGAGACCCAGTACTTC. This encodes CASSELASGQETQYF.

V is TRBV6-1 and J is TRBJ2-1, with unresolved D. Between the trimmed V and J ends, which lost 2 bases and 9 bases, there was a span of 8 bases. The CDR3 totals 12 residues. The germline CDR1 and CDR2 sequences are MNHNS and SASEGT. The CDR3 nucleotides read TGTGCCAGCAGTGAACGGCAATCTGAGCAGTTCTTC. Translation gives CASSERQSEQFF.

Only a few counts were recorded for this clone. The chain uses TRBV24-1 and TRBJ2-5, with no clear D. Germline-derived CDR1 and CDR2 are KGHDR and SFDVKD. Trimming removed 3 bases at V and 2 bases at J, with 15 bases between. This CDR3 is 16 amino acids long. The CDR3 spells CATSDTRGVRQETQYF. The CDR3 DNA reads as TGTGCCACCAGTGATACTCGAGGCGTGAGGCAAGAGACCCAGTACTTC.

This chain uses TRBV3-1 (or the pseudogene TRBV3-2) with TRBJ2-1; possible D gene TRBD2, 6 bases. Trimming pared 5 bases from V and 4 bases from J, leaving 9 bases between. This CDR3 has 13 amino acids. The germline CDR1 and CDR2 sequences are LGHDT and YNNKEL (reference sequence). The CDR3 DNA follows: TGTGCCAGCAGCGGCGGGGCTTACAATGAGCAGTTCTTC. This translates into CASSGGAYNEQFF.

This chain links TRBV4-1 with TRBJ2-2; D uncertain. Trimming removed 2 bases at V and 1 base at J, with 8 bases between. From germline, CDR1 is MGHRA and CDR2 YSYEKL. This CDR3 contains 15 residues. CDR3 nucleotide sequence: TGCGCCAGCAGCCAACGACTCCAGAACACCGGGGAGCTGTTTTTT. It codes for CASSQRLQNTGELFF.

This chain connects TRBV29-1 to TRBJ2-5, with 8 bases identical to TRBD1. The germline gives CDR1 SQVTM, CDR2 ANQGSEA. The CDR3 has 15 residues. Trimming removed 6 bases from V and 5 bases from J; junction bases left unmatched: 14. CDR3 coding DNA: TGCAGCGTCAGACTCACGACAGGGGCGCGGGAGACCCAGTACTTC. Amino acid sequence: CSVRLTTGARETQYF.